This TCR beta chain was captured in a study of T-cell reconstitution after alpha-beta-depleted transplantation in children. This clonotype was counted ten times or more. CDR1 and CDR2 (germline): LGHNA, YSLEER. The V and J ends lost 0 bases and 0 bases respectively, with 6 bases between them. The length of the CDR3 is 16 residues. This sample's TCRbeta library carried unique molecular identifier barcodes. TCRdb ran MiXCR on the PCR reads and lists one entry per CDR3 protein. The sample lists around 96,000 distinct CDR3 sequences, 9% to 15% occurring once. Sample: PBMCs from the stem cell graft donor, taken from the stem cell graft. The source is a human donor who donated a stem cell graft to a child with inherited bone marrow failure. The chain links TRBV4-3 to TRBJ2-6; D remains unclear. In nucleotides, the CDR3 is TGCGCCAGCAGCCAAGATTTGTTCTCTGGGGCCAACGTCCTGACTTTC. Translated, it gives CASSQDLFSGANVLTF.